The clone carrying this T cell receptor beta chain was seen ten or more times. J was trimmed by 0 bases and V by 3 bases; bases with no gene match: 9. The CDR3 consists of 17 residues. Germline V gene sequence: CDR1 SGDLS, CDR2 YYNGEE. Via MiXCR, TCRdb re-called the PCR reads, giving one row per CDR3 protein. Seen here are about 40,000 distinct CDR3 sequences, roughly 18% observed once, and the top ten hold less than 9%. The entry originates in a study of molecular identifiers for immune sequencing clone quantification. At the level of the study: RNA from 20,000 or 100,000 naive CD8 cells was split five ways in replicates, with four sequenced.

In the sort, naive CD8 T cells were defined as CD8+CD4-CCR7+CD45RA+. This clonotype originated in a human donor in good health. Some libraries in this study had Jurkat cell RNA spiked in. J is TRBJ2-1 and V is TRBV9; 7 bases match TRBD2. Sequenced: naive CD8+ T cells from blood, with Jurkat cell RNA spiked in. The subset: FACS-sorted CD8+CD4-CCR7+CD45RA+ naive T cells. As DNA, the CDR3 is TGTGCCAGCAGCGGAGGTAGCGGGTCTAGCTCCTACAATGAGCAGTTCTTC. It codes for CASSGGSGSSSYNEQFF.